These 25 T cell receptor beta chains originate from one sample sequenced in a study of blood T cell repertoires in COVID-19. TCRdb's copy holds only in-frame clones and misses some; the assay was immunoSEQ multiplex PCR. The table lists roughly 240,000 clones, approximately 82% of them singletons, with roughly 4.6% in the top ten. Sequencing was carried out using peripheral blood. The receptors derive from a man in his 60s who had recovered from COVID-19.

The chain employs TRBV11-2 and TRBJ2-1; 9 bases map to TRBD1. With 0 bases clipped from V and 8 bases from J, the junction kept 2 bases outside the gene matches. The CDR3 length is 14 residues. The germline CDR1 and CDR2 sequences are SGHAT and FQNNGV. The CDR3 DNA is TGTGCCAGCAGCTTAGAACAGGGGGCCCATGAGCAGTTCTTC. As protein: CASSLEQGAHEQFF.

This clone was detected only a few times. The chain couples TRBV19 to TRBJ1-3; no firm D call. Trimming cost V 5 bases and J 9 bases, with 11 bases left between them. This CDR3 region has 12 residues. Germline CDR1 LNHDA, CDR2 SQIVND (reference sequence). The CDR3, as DNA: TGTGCCAGTAGTTCCGACTGGGTCACCATATATTTT. Its protein is CASSSDWVTIYF.

The V and J genes are TRBV6-5 and TRBJ2-5, with TRBD2 identical over 10 bases. V lost 5 bases and J lost 5; bases outside the gene matches: 8. This CDR3 has 15 amino acids. Per germline, CDR1 MNHEY and CDR2 SVGAGI. Written as DNA, the CDR3 is TGTGCCAGCAGTAAACAGCGGGGGGGCACCGAGACCCAGTACTTC. Residues: CASSKQRGGTETQYF.

The genes are TRBV13 and TRBJ2-7; 8 nucleotides agree with TRBD2. The V gene's germline CDR1 is PRHDT and CDR2 FYEKMQ (reference sequence). Losses at the gene ends were 2 bases for V and 4 bases for J; bases not matched to a gene: 7. The CDR3 has 15 residues. The chain's CDR3 is CASSLIGSGAYEQYF. The CDR3 DNA reads TGTGCCAGCAGCTTAATCGGTAGCGGGGCGTACGAGCAGTACTTC. The full variable domain, rest sourced from reference TRBV13 and TRBJ2-7, is AAGVIQSPRHLIKEKRETATLKCYPIPRHDTVYWYQQGPGQDPQFLISFYEKMQSDKGSIPDRFSAQQFSDYHSELNMSSLELGDSALYFCASSLIGSGAYEQYFGPGTRLTVT.

The V call is TRBV14, the J call TRBJ2-7; no definite D call. Germline V gene sequence: CDR1 SGHDN, CDR2 FVKESK. The V gene lost 0 bases and the J gene lost 6 bases, with 15 bases spanning the gap. This CDR3 comprises 15 residues. In DNA form, the CDR3 reads TGTGCCAGCAGCCAAGAAATCAACAGACCCACCGAGCAGTACTTC. It translates to CASSQEINRPTEQYF.

This chain uses TRBV30 with TRBJ2-1; D ambiguous. The CDR3 totals 11 residues. The germline V gene has CDR1 GTSNPN and CDR2 SVGIG (reference sequence). V was trimmed by 2 bases and J by 8 bases, leaving 7 bases between them. The CDR3 loop reads CAWSSLDEQFF. The CDR3, as DNA: TGTGCCTGGAGTAGCTTGGATGAGCAGTTCTTC.

The chain is built from TRBV18 and TRBJ2-7, with D tentatively TRBD2 (5 bases). Germline V gene lookup returns CDR1 KGHSH and CDR2 LQKENI. The CDR3 length is 14 residues. Trimming removed 2 bases at V and 0 bases at J, with 8 bases between. The CDR3 spells CASSPIRDSYEQYF. Written as DNA, the CDR3 is TGTGCCAGCTCACCAATCCGGGACTCCTACGAGCAGTACTTC.

V gene TRBV13 combines with J gene TRBJ2-7; D is possibly TRBD2 (6 bases). Germline V gives CDR1 PRHDT, CDR2 FYEKMQ (reference sequence). The V and J ends lost 0 bases and 3 bases respectively, with 6 bases between them. This CDR3 region has 13 residues. CDR3 loop: CASSLGGSYEQYF. Written as DNA, the CDR3 is TGTGCCAGCAGCTTAGGCGGGAGCTACGAGCAGTACTTC.

The rearrangement joins TRBV28 to TRBJ1-2; 7 nucleotides agree with TRBD1. V lost 7 bases to trimming and J lost 8 bases; unmatched junction nucleotides: 7. The CDR3 extends over 12 amino acids. CDR1 and CDR2 from the germline V gene are MDHEN and SYDVKM. In DNA, the CDR3 is TGTGCCAGCAATCAGGGGGTTCGGGGCTACACCTTC. Encoded protein: CASNQGVRGYTF.

The gene calls are TRBV6-6 and TRBJ2-5; a possible D gene is TRBD2 (6 bases). The germline V gene encodes CDR1 MNHNY and CDR2 SVGAGI (reference sequence). The CDR3 consists of 13 residues. V lost 5 bases to trimming and J lost 4 bases, with 11 bases between them. This CDR3 is CASSPGVPETQYF. The CDR3 DNA sequence: TGTGCCAGCAGTCCGGGGGTCCCAGAGACCCAGTACTTC.

The chain links TRBV7-9 to TRBJ2-1, with 7 bases lining up with TRBD1. Germline CDR1 SEHNR, CDR2 FQNEAQ (reference sequence). This CDR3 region has 15 residues. Losses at the gene ends were 1 base for V and 6 bases for J; bases not matched to a gene: 6. CDR3 protein: CASSLGSTGANEQFF. In DNA, the CDR3 is TGTGCCAGCAGCTTAGGGTCAACAGGGGCCAATGAGCAGTTCTTC.

This chain joins TRBV7-9 and TRBJ2-7, with 7 bases matching TRBD2. The length of the CDR3 is 14 residues. Trimming cost V 4 bases and J 2 bases; bases outside gene matches: 5. CDR1 is SEHNR and CDR2 is FQNEAQ in the germline V gene (reference sequence). The CDR3 loop reads CASSSRGEAYEQYF. CDR3 nucleotides: TGTGCCAGCAGCTCCCGGGGGGAAGCCTACGAGCAGTACTTC.

The chain employs TRBV7-9 and TRBJ2-3; TRBD2 agrees at 16 bases. Germline V gene sequence: CDR1 SEHNR, CDR2 FQNEAQ (reference sequence). V lost 5 bases, J lost 7 bases, and 3 bases stayed unmatched. CDR3 size: 15 residues. The CDR3 region is CASSGTSGGAHTQYF. The CDR3 DNA follows: TGTGCCAGCAGCGGGACTAGCGGGGGGGCACATACGCAGTATTTT.

The chain joins TRBV5-6 to TRBJ1-6, with 8 bases identical to TRBD1. Looked up from germline, CDR1 is SGHDT and CDR2 is YYEEEE. This CDR3 region has 15 residues. After removal of 4 bases from V and 7 bases from J, the junction contained 7 bases not matched to a gene. CDR3 sequence (DNA): TGTGCCAGCAGCCCTGACAGGGGCCCCAATTCACCCCTCCACTTT. Residues: CASSPDRGPNSPLHF.

Comment on this clone: A far larger clone is just one base off, so this is likely a read error. The CDR3 DNA is TGTGCCAGCAGTGATTACTACGAGCAGTACTTC. It specifies CASSDYYEQYF. The chain links TRBV6-1 to TRBJ2-7, with D uncertain. Trimming removed 3 bases from V and 3 bases from J, with 3 bases in between. Germline V gene data show CDR1 as MNHNS and CDR2 as SASEGT. The CDR3 length is 11 residues.

CDR3 in DNA: TGCGCCAGCAGCCAGACTAGACCCCCACTAAATGAAAAACTGTTTTTT. Translating it yields CASSQTRPPLNEKLFF. The chain uses TRBV4-1 and TRBJ1-4; D remains ambiguous. Looked up from germline, CDR1 is MGHRA and CDR2 is YSYEKL. The CDR3 totals 16 residues. The V gene lost 3 bases and the J gene lost 5 bases, with 16 bases spanning the gap.

This chain uses TRBV7-9 with TRBJ2-3; D not certain. Germline values: CDR1 SEHNR, CDR2 FQNEAQ (reference sequence). CDR3 length: 12 amino acids. Trimming took 5 bases from V and 5 from J, leaving 8 bases between them. CDR3 nucleotides: TGTGCCAGCAGCCCTACCGGAGATACGCAGTATTTT. It encodes CASSPTGDTQYF.

The chain recombines TRBV5-1 with TRBJ2-2; D may be TRBD1 (6 bases). The length of the CDR3 is 16 residues. V shed 0 bases and J shed 1 base, with 10 bases lying between them. Per germline, CDR1 SGHRS and CDR2 YFSETQ. The CDR3 DNA follows: TGCGCCAGCAGCTTGGCTGCGACAGGGAACACCGGGGAGCTGTTTTTT. Residues: CASSLAATGNTGELFF.

The chain links TRBV7-9 to TRBJ1-1, with D hard to call. From germline, CDR1 is SEHNR and CDR2 FQNEAQ (reference sequence). This CDR3 contains 13 residues. V lost 4 bases, J lost 4 bases, and 10 bases lay in between. The CDR3 is CASSSLVGTEAFF. CDR3 sequence (DNA): TGTGCCAGCAGCTCTCTGGTCGGCACTGAAGCTTTCTTT.

The CDR3 nucleotides are TGTGCCAGCAGCCCCCAGACCGGGACTCACTCCTCATACGAGCAGTACTTC. Its protein product is CASSPQTGTHSSYEQYF. The V call is TRBV28, the J call TRBJ2-7; D perhaps matches TRBD2 (6 bases). The CDR3 totals 17 residues. V was pared by 6 bases and J by 4 bases, with 25 bases between. Germline loops: CDR1 MDHEN, CDR2 SYDVKM.

V usage is TRBV27 and J usage is TRBJ2-1; 10 positions agree with TRBD1. The CDR3 runs 15 residues. Germline CDR1 is MNHEY and CDR2 is SMNVEV (reference sequence). Trimming removed 8 bases from V and 4 bases from J; junction bases left unmatched: 8. CDR3 in DNA: TGTGCCAGCGTTTCGGGGGACAGGGGATACAATGAGCAGTTCTTC. Translated: CASVSGDRGYNEQFF.

V is TRBV4-2 and J is TRBJ1-5; the D is unclear. Germline assignment: CDR1 LGHNA and CDR2 YNFKEQ. The V end was cut by 3 bases, the J end by 0 bases, with 6 bases between. CDR3 size: 14 residues. This CDR3 reads CASSQAHSNQPQHF. CDR3 nucleotides: TGTGCCAGCAGCCAGGCCCATAGCAATCAGCCCCAGCATTTT.

The rearrangement links TRBV2 to TRBJ2-1; 9 bases match TRBD1. Germline assignment: CDR1 SNHLY and CDR2 FYNNEI. V lost 4 bases and J lost 7; bases outside the gene matches: 17. The CDR3 totals 18 residues. CDR3 DNA: TGTGCCAGCAGTGCGTTCCGGGACAGGGTAGGATCCAGGAATGAGCAGTTCTTC. Its protein product is CASSAFRDRVGSRNEQFF. The entire variable domain, with the rest obtained from reference TRBV2 and TRBJ2-1, is as follows: EPEVTQTPSHQVTQMGQEVILRCVPISNHLYFYWYRQILGQKVEFLVSFYNNEISEKSEIFDDQFSVERPDGSNFTLKIRSTKLEDSAMYFCASSAFRDRVGSRNEQFFGPGTRLTVL.

The CDR3 here is CASSPRVGAPYNEQFF. The CDR3 DNA follows: TGTGCCAGCAGCCCGCGTGTGGGGGCTCCCTACAATGAGCAGTTCTTC. V and J are TRBV27 and TRBJ2-1; D may be TRBD1 (6 bases). V was trimmed by 6 bases and J by 2 bases, leaving 17 bases between them. CDR1 and CDR2 from the germline V gene are MNHEY and SMNVEV (reference sequence). This CDR3 has 16 amino acids.

The chain joins TRBV6-6 to TRBJ2-7; 7 nucleotides line up with TRBD2. Unmatched junction bases numbered 13, after V lost 6 bases and J lost 2 bases. Germline V gene data show CDR1 as MNHNY and CDR2 as SVGAGI (reference sequence). This CDR3 spans 16 amino acids. The CDR3 region is CASSRGGAGEAYEQYF. CDR3 nucleotide sequence: TGTGCCAGCAGCCGGGGCGGGGCGGGGGAAGCCTACGAGCAGTACTTC.